One and the same sample provided the 14 T cell receptor beta chains below, sequenced in a study of lymphopenia after photon versus proton radiotherapy (dated by TCRdb to between 2017 and 2020). Library preparation was by the immunoSEQ multiplex PCR assay. The table was pulled from immuneACCESS by TCRdb, which kept in-frame rearrangements only. Such tables lose some clones; where checked, under half of the loss comes from unresolved V genes, and the rest has no known cause. This sample gives 150,000 to 200,000 clones in total; approximately 91% of them show up just once. 4% to 5% of the sample is held by the ten biggest clonotypes. This material consisted of peripheral blood, taken from a patient treated with photon-based radiotherapy. These receptors originate from a man over 45 with gastric cancer.

V usage is TRBV6-4 and J usage is TRBJ2-2; D is perhaps TRBD2 (5 bases). The CDR3 has 13 amino acids. Trimming left V 7 bases short and J 6 bases short, with 12 bases between. Per germline, CDR1 MRHNA and CDR2 SNTAGT. This CDR3 is CASTMDSPGELFF. In DNA, the CDR3 is TGTGCCAGCACCATGGACTCTCCCGGGGAGCTGTTTTTT.

The DNA of the CDR3 is TGTGCCAGCTCGCGGTTGTCCGGTCCTACGGTCTACGAGCAGTACTTC. Translated: CASSRLSGPTVYEQYF. The chain couples TRBV18 to TRBJ2-7; D unresolved. This CDR3 has 16 amino acids. Germline CDR1 and CDR2: KGHSH and LQKENI. V was shortened by 6 bases and J by 3 bases, with 21 bases between the two germline ends. The full variable domain, its missing parts supplied by reference TRBV18 and TRBJ2-7, is NAGVMQNPRHLVRRRGQEARLRCSPMKGHSHVYWYRQLPEEGLKFMVYLQKENIIDESGMPKERFSAEFPKEGPSILRIQQVVRGDSAAYFCASSRLSGPTVYEQYFGPGTRLTVT.

The chain combines TRBV11-2 with TRBJ2-7; 7 bases fit TRBD2. The ends lost 0 bases at V and 3 bases at J; junction bases unmatched: 2. The germline CDR1 and CDR2 sequences are SGHAT and FQNNGV. The CDR3 has 14 amino acids. The CDR3 here is CASSLDGRIYEQYF. DNA of the CDR3: TGTGCCAGCAGCTTAGACGGGAGGATCTACGAGCAGTACTTC.

This clone was counted once. V is TRBV5-1 and J is TRBJ1-1; 10 bases line up with TRBD1. The J segment lost 1 base and the V segment lost 4 bases, leaving 4 bases of the junction unmatched. The germline CDR1 and CDR2 sequences are SGHRS and YFSETQ. This CDR3 spans 15 amino acids. Written as DNA, the CDR3 is TGCGCCAGCAGCCCGGGACAGGGGTGGAACACTGAAGCTTTCTTT. It is translated as CASSPGQGWNTEAFF.

This clone occurred once. The chain is built from TRBV19 and TRBJ1-5; D gene ambiguous. Trimming took 3 bases from V and 6 from J, leaving 9 bases between them. The CDR3 extends over 13 amino acids. CDR1 is LNHDA and CDR2 is SQIVND in the germline V gene (reference sequence). CDR3 DNA sequence: TGTGCCAGTAGTATTGTTGAGGGTCAGCCCCAGCATTTT. This gives the protein CASSIVEGQPQHF.

This chain uses TRBV11-2 with TRBJ2-5; a weak D match, TRBD1 (6 bases). V was pared by 3 bases and J by 5 bases, with 13 bases between. In germline, CDR1 is SGHAT, CDR2 FQNNGV. The CDR3 length is 14 residues. CDR3 nucleotides: TGTGCCAGCAGCTTGGGCAGTCAGGGGGAGACCCAGTACTTC. It encodes CASSLGSQGETQYF.

The chain joins TRBV2 to TRBJ2-2, with TRBD2 matching 10 bases. Trimming cost V 4 bases and J 1 base; bases outside gene matches: 3. Germline CDR1 and CDR2: SNHLY and FYNNEI. CDR3 length: 16 residues. This chain's CDR3 is CASSVSSGRNTGELFF. CDR3 bases: TGTGCCAGCAGTGTCTCTAGCGGGAGGAACACCGGGGAGCTGTTTTTT.

With regard to this clone: Distinct nucleotide sequences in the sample also encode this CDR3. The CDR3 loop is CASKTASTDTQYF. CDR3 DNA: TGTGCCAGTAAGACAGCTAGCACAGATACGCAGTATTTT. The V gene is TRBV19, the J gene TRBJ2-3, with D possibly TRBD1 on 5 matching bases. The CDR3 length is 13 residues. From germline, CDR1 is LNHDA and CDR2 SQIVND (reference sequence). V was shortened by 7 bases and J by 0 bases, with 8 bases between the two germline ends.

This clone was observed once. The rearrangement links TRBV9 to TRBJ2-3; no clear D gene. The ends were cut back, 0 bases at V and 0 bases at J, with 8 bases in the middle. Germline V CDR1 and CDR2: SGDLS, YYNGEE. CDR3 length: 15 residues. CDR3 DNA sequence: TGTGCCAGCAGCGTAGGGGGAAGTAGCACAGATACGCAGTATTTT. Translated, it gives CASSVGGSSTDTQYF.

The V call is TRBV27, the J call TRBJ2-3; the D is unclear. CDR3 length: 17 amino acids. V lost 6 bases and J lost 8, with 27 bases in between. From germline, CDR1 is MNHEY and CDR2 SMNVEV (reference sequence). CDR3 sequence: CASSRPGLTPLGATQYF. As DNA, the CDR3 is TGTGCCAGCAGCCGCCCGGGTTTGACGCCCCTAGGCGCTACGCAGTATTTT.

This chain joins TRBV7-9 and TRBJ1-1; TRBD1 matches 9 bases. The germline V gene has CDR1 SEHNR and CDR2 FQNEAQ (reference sequence). After removal of 3 bases from V and 0 bases from J, the junction contained 8 bases not matched to a gene. The CDR3 is made up of 17 amino acids. The CDR3: CASSFKGQGVMNTEAFF. In DNA, the CDR3 is TGTGCCAGCAGCTTCAAGGGACAGGGTGTTATGAACACTGAAGCTTTCTTT.

The chain carries TRBV7-9 and TRBJ1-2; 8 positions agree with TRBD1. Looked up from germline, CDR1 is SEHNR and CDR2 is FQNEAQ (reference sequence). CDR3 length: 14 residues. V lost 5 bases to trimming and J lost 3 bases; unmatched junction nucleotides: 5. The CDR3 loop is CASSIGQGDYGYTF. In DNA, the CDR3 is TGTGCCAGCAGCATAGGACAGGGCGACTATGGCTACACCTTC.

The gene calls are TRBV4-2 and TRBJ2-1; 7 positions agree with TRBD1. V was clipped by 4 bases and J by 0 bases; unmatched bases: 3. The CDR3 totals 15 residues. Germline V gives CDR1 LGHNA, CDR2 YNFKEQ. The CDR3 spells CASSPRDSSYNEQFF. In DNA, the CDR3 is TGTGCCAGCAGCCCCCGGGACAGCTCCTACAATGAGCAGTTCTTC.

The chain carries TRBV18 and TRBJ1-1; maybe TRBD1 (6 bases). The V and J ends lost 3 bases and 2 bases respectively, with 10 bases between them. The CDR3 totals 14 residues. Germline assignment: CDR1 KGHSH and CDR2 LQKENI. The CDR3 here is CASSPLTGNTEAFF. CDR3 sequence (DNA): TGTGCCAGCTCACCTTTGACAGGAAACACTGAAGCTTTCTTT. Looking up the rest from reference TRBV18 and TRBJ1-1 gives the full variable domain: NAGVMQNPRHLVRRRGQEARLRCSPMKGHSHVYWYRQLPEEGLKFMVYLQKENIIDESGMPKERFSAEFPKEGPSILRIQQVVRGDSAAYFCASSPLTGNTEAFFGQGTRLTVV.